The text below deals with one T cell receptor beta chain. The data were obtained in a study of OX40 agonist ivuxolimab in advanced cancers. Study-level information: Treatment of patients was with ivuxolimab, an agonistic anti-OX40 (CD134) antibody.

Sequenced by immunoSEQ multiplex PCR; TCRdb stores in-frame clones only, minus some. The sample comprises over 75,000 clones, around 88% of which are singletons, and approximately 1.5% rests with the top ten. The specimen comprised CD4+ or CD8+ T cells sorted from blood, sampled in a trial of the OX40 agonist ivuxolimab. The clonotype comes from an adult with an advanced solid tumor such as melanoma, head and neck, liver or kidney cancer.

CDR3 in DNA: TGTGCCAGCAGTTTATTATTTAGCGGGAGGGCCGGGGAGCAGTTCTTC. Its translation: CASSLLFSGRAGEQFF. The chain uses TRBV28 and TRBJ2-1; 11 bases map to TRBD2. The germline V gene encodes CDR1 MDHEN and CDR2 SYDVKM. The CDR3 has 16 residues. With 1 base clipped from V and 10 bases from J, the junction kept 9 bases outside the gene matches.